The 2 T cell receptor beta chains in this list originate from one sample, sequenced in a study of human T cells and chemical hapten exposure (dated by TCRdb to about 2021). The library was generated by RACE. The sample was run on a NextSeq 500. Using fastp trimming at Q25 and MiXCR clonotype assembly, TCRdb reanalyzed the public sequencing data and kept in-frame beta chains. Each entry is one CDR3 protein sequence, shown with its most common DNA and genes. The sample yields under 200,000 distinct CDR3 sequences; roughly 26% were counted once. The top ten clonotypes cover 2.1% of the sample. In the paper's terms, the time point label means: patch test 3, about 24 weeks after DPC sensitization. Taken with the paper, the label for treatment or condition translates to: therapeutic diphenylcyclopropenone sensitization with weekly scalp DPC. The sequences come from whole blood, collected in connection with sensitization to the hapten diphenylcyclopropenone (DPC). These receptors originate from a woman aged 18-29 years with alopecia areata. Some clones in this sample may be carry-over from other donors' samples.

The chain links TRBV7-2 to TRBJ2-7; 7 nucleotides agree with TRBD1. The CDR3 extends over 14 amino acids. The V and J ends lost 6 bases and 0 bases, in that order; junction bases with no gene match: 5. In germline, CDR1 is SGHTA, CDR2 FQGNSA. CDR3 nucleotide sequence: TGTGCCAGCAGGTACGGGACAGACTCCTACGAGCAGTACTTC. It specifies CASRYGTDSYEQYF.

This clonotype has only a few counts. The chain has TRBV20-1 and TRBJ1-2, with D tentatively TRBD1 (5 bases). CDR1 and CDR2 (germline): DFQATT, SNEGSKA (reference sequence). CDR3 length: 13 amino acids. V lost 7 bases and J lost 1, with 13 bases in between. The CDR3 protein is CSVYLGLNYGYTF. In DNA, the CDR3 is TGCAGTGTTTACTTGGGGCTTAACTATGGCTACACCTTC.